These T cell receptor beta chains were read from a single sample in a study of cytomegalovirus exposure and HLA in healthy donors. Only in-frame clones appear in the TCRdb table, and some are missing; sequencing was by immunoSEQ multiplex PCR. The sample carries 60,000 to 70,000 clones, roughly four fifths recorded once. What was sequenced was PBMCs. These receptors were taken from a man aged 45-65 years in good health and CMV-seronegative. The conserved cysteine and the conserved F or W are not part of the CDR3 here. Size is stated for part of the rows, as once, few or many counts, or as a class when the clone is expanded.

clone_size | j_call | v_call | cdr3_aa
- | TRBJ1-5 | TRBV10-3 | AITGLQPQH
- | TRBJ2-4 | TRBV28 | ASSGLGVGNIQY
- | TRBJ2-3 | TRBV7-2 | ASSITVAGGIPSTDTQY
- | TRBJ1-2 | TRBV30 | AWSLGAGAGYT
- | TRBJ2-7 | TRBV28 | ASSSRQAYEQY
- | TRBJ2-1 | TRBV4-3 | ASSHYSSGSSYNEQF
- | TRBJ2-3 | TRBV2 | ASTGQGPSTDTQY
- | TRBJ2-7 | TRBV5-1 | ASTLSPRGGTSYEQY
once | TRBJ2-1 | TRBV6-5 | ASRKTGGNEQF
- | TRBJ2-5 | TRBV2 | ASNPGPEETQY
- | TRBJ2-7 | TRBV10-3 | AIRPDRAGDEQY
few | TRBJ1-1 | TRBV28 | ASSLSGQRNTEAF
once | TRBJ2-7 | TRBV7-8 | ASSFALAGATIEQY
once | TRBJ2-1 | TRBV5-6 | ASSFRTLFNNEQF
- | TRBJ2-2 | TRBV7-6 | ASSFRRAGPVGELF
- | TRBJ2-5 | TRBV28 | ASSVRRETQY
once | TRBJ2-7 | TRBV5-1 | ASSLGGSNSYEQY
- | TRBJ2-7 | TRBV7-2 | ASSPQGVGIYGQY
once | TRBJ1-5 | TRBV28 | ASVKTRRNQPQH
- | TRBJ2-3 | TRBV7-8 | ASSLGIAGGTDTQY
- | TRBJ2-5 | TRBV28 | ASTTSGLAGRHRETQY
once | TRBJ1-2 | TRBV6-5 | ASSPPRRLKAGYT
- | TRBJ1-3 | TRBV5-6 | ASSSGFSGNTIY
- | TRBJ1-6 | TRBV10-1 | ASSESYSPLH
- | TRBJ2-7 | TRBV19 | ASSESYEQY
few | TRBJ1-1 | TRBV5-8 | ASSLARMNTEAF
- | TRBJ2-4 | TRBV6-5 | ASSYAGQHIQY
- | TRBJ1-5 | TRBV7-8 | ASSFADRVGQPQH
- | TRBJ1-1 | TRBV30 | AWSRRMTEKNTEAF
- | TRBJ2-3 | TRBV7-6 | ASSSRGDTQY
once | TRBJ2-7 | TRBV10-3 | AISNLDRTFSYEQY
once | TRBJ2-6 | TRBV2 | ASSRDRGSSGANVLT
- | TRBJ1-5 | TRBV30 | AWVRVYSNQPQH